The next 24 T cell receptor beta chains were all read from a single sample in a study of cytomegalovirus exposure and HLA in healthy donors. The primer mix had 60 Vbeta and 13 Jbeta primers. The table came from immunoSEQ multiplex PCR; TCRdb's copy has only in-frame clones and leaves some out. The repertoire holds about 130,000 clones, with around 86% as singletons. Input material: PBMCs. All receptors derive from a man younger than 35 in good health and CMV-seronegative.

This clone was found once. The chain has TRBV30 and TRBJ2-5; TRBD1 agrees at 9 bases. The CDR3 has 17 amino acids. Germline loops: CDR1 GTSNPN, CDR2 SVGIG (reference sequence). V was clipped by 5 bases and J by 0 bases; unmatched bases: 13. DNA of the CDR3: TGTGCCTGGGTCCGGACAGGGGTTCCCGTATACCAAGAGACCCAGTACTTC. It is translated as CAWVRTGVPVYQETQYF.

V is TRBV7-9 and J is TRBJ1-2; TRBD1 is a possible D gene (6 bases). The CDR3 is 13 amino acids. Germline V gene lookup returns CDR1 SEHNR and CDR2 FQNEAQ (reference sequence). V gave up 5 bases and J gave up 2 bases, with 9 bases separating them. The CDR3 loop reads CASSHTGNYGYTF. CDR3 nucleotide sequence: TGTGCCAGCAGCCACACAGGGAACTATGGCTACACCTTC.

This clone was seen more than once but under ten times. The rearrangement links TRBV5-4 to TRBJ1-3, with D hard to call. CDR3 length equals 15 residues. Per germline, CDR1 SGHNT and CDR2 YYREEE (reference sequence). Trimming removed 0 bases from V and 0 bases from J, with 7 bases in between. The CDR3 here is CASSLAPVSGNTIYF. The CDR3 DNA sequence: TGTGCCAGCAGCTTGGCTCCAGTCTCTGGAAACACCATATATTTT.

The chain links TRBV30 to TRBJ1-1; 9 bases fit TRBD1. J gave up 5 bases and V 0 bases, and 16 bases lay outside the gene matches. There are 18 residues in the CDR3. Germline CDR1 GTSNPN, CDR2 SVGIG (reference sequence). CDR3 nucleotides: TGTGCCTGGAGTGTACAATCGGGTTGGGACAGGGTGGGGACTGAAGCTTTCTTT. Protein: CAWSVQSGWDRVGTEAFF.

V usage is TRBV12-5 and J usage is TRBJ1-5, with TRBD1 matching over 9 bases. The germline CDR1 and CDR2 sequences are LGHNT and FRNRAP. The V gene end was trimmed by 4 bases and the J gene end by 4 bases; junction bases not matched to a gene: 2. This CDR3 is built from 14 residues. In nucleotides, the CDR3 is TGTGCTAGTGGTTGGGGACAGGGTAATCAGCCCCAGCATTTT. As protein: CASGWGQGNQPQHF.

This rearrangement joins TRBV30 to TRBJ2-7; maybe TRBD1 (5 bases). Trimming removed 0 bases from V and 1 base from J, with 10 bases in between. In germline, CDR1 is GTSNPN, CDR2 SVGIG (reference sequence). CDR3 size: 14 residues. The CDR3 bases are TGTGCCTGGAGTGTGGGGCCGGCATCCTACGAGCAGTACTTC. Its translation: CAWSVGPASYEQYF.

The chain carries TRBV5-4 and TRBJ1-2, with 7 bases fitting TRBD1. The CDR3 runs to 15 residues. The germline V gene encodes CDR1 SGHNT and CDR2 YYREEE (reference sequence). With V trimmed by 3 bases and J by 4 bases, 9 bases remained unmatched. CDR3 in amino acids: CASSSPATGTYGYTF. The DNA for the CDR3 is TGTGCCAGCAGCTCTCCCGCGACAGGGACCTATGGCTACACCTTC.

The CDR3 DNA sequence: TGTGCCAGCTCACCAAACCCGGGAGGGGGCACTGAAGCTTTCTTT. Translation gives CASSPNPGGGTEAFF. The chain uses TRBV18 and TRBJ1-1; TRBD1 is a possible D gene (6 bases). The length of the CDR3 is 15 residues. Germline V CDR1 and CDR2: KGHSH, LQKENI. The ends were cut back, 2 bases at V and 4 bases at J, with 14 bases in the middle.

The chain carries TRBV7-8 and TRBJ2-7; TRBD2 matches 9 bases. J gave up 2 bases and V 2 bases, and 7 bases lay outside the gene matches. Germline loops: CDR1 SGHVS, CDR2 FQNEAQ. The CDR3 extends over 16 amino acids. The CDR3 bases are TGTGCCAGCAGCTTAACCCGACTAGCGGAGCCCTACGAGCAGTACTTC. Its protein is CASSLTRLAEPYEQYF.

The chain employs TRBV9 and TRBJ1-1; D remains unclear. Germline CDR1 reads SGDLS; CDR2 reads YYNGEE. The CDR3 is 14 amino acids. The V end lost 3 bases, the J end lost 4 bases, and 13 bases lay between the germline ends. CDR3 DNA sequence: TGTGCCAGCAGCGCCACCAGGACTGGCACTGAAGCTTTCTTT. Encoded protein: CASSATRTGTEAFF. Drawing the rest from reference TRBV9 and TRBJ1-1, the complete variable domain is DSGVTQTPKHLITATGQRVTLRCSPRSGDLSVYWYQQSLDQGLQFLIQYYNGEERAKGNILERFSAQQFPDLHSELNLSSLELGDSALYFCASSATRTGTEAFFGQGTRLTVV.

V usage is TRBV4-2 and J usage is TRBJ1-6; no definite D call. CDR1 and CDR2 from the germline V gene are LGHNA and YNFKEQ. The length of the CDR3 is 18 residues. V lost 7 bases and J lost 13, with 32 bases in between. This CDR3 is CASTPSTAEGRFSTPLHF. In DNA form, the CDR3 reads TGTGCCAGCACCCCAAGCACAGCGGAAGGTAGATTTTCAACCCCCCTCCACTTT.

The J gene is TRBJ2-3, the V gene TRBV4-3; the match to TRBD2 covers 14 bases. CDR1 and CDR2 from the germline V gene are LGHNA and YSLEER. The CDR3 length is 19 residues. J lost 8 bases, V lost 1 base, and 14 bases had no gene match. The CDR3 sequence: CASSQASSGTSGGLRTQYF. In DNA, the CDR3 is TGCGCCAGCAGCCAAGCTTCAAGCGGGACTAGCGGGGGCCTGCGTACGCAGTATTTT.

This clone was detected only a few times. This chain links TRBV5-6 with TRBJ1-4, with 7 bases lining up with TRBD1. The length of the CDR3 is 16 residues. V trimming: 3 bases; J trimming: 8 bases; junction bases outside the gene matches: 13. Per the germline V gene, CDR1 is SGHDT and CDR2 is YYEEEE. CDR3 sequence (DNA): TGTGCCAGCAGCTGGACGACAGGGATAGTAAGGGAAAAACTGTTTTTT. Translating it yields CASSWTTGIVREKLFF.

J is TRBJ1-2 and V is TRBV29-1; 11 bases match TRBD1. Trimming cost V 0 bases and J 4 bases; bases outside gene matches: 1. CDR3 length equals 14 residues. From germline, CDR1 is SQVTM and CDR2 ANQGSEA. CDR3 DNA: TGCAGCGTTGAAGATGGGACAGGGGGCTATGGCTACACCTTC. Translating it yields CSVEDGTGGYGYTF. The whole variable domain, filled in from reference TRBV29-1 and TRBJ1-2, reads SAVISQKPSRDICQRGTSLTIQCQVDSQVTMMFWYRQQPGQSLTLIATANQGSEATYESGFVIDKFPISRPNLTFSTLTVSNMSPEDSSIYLCSVEDGTGGYGYTFGSGTRLTVV.

In this sample, this clone turned up a few times. This sequence joins TRBV15 and TRBJ2-7, with 9 bases that match TRBD2. V gave up 3 bases and J gave up 2 bases; unmatched junction bases: 2. CDR3 length equals 14 residues. Per germline, CDR1 LNHNV and CDR2 YYDKDF (reference sequence). CDR3 coding DNA: TGTGCCACCAGCAGGCTAGCGGGGCCCTACGAGCAGTACTTC. Translated, it gives CATSRLAGPYEQYF.

This clone was counted once. The chain links TRBV30 to TRBJ2-7, with D tentatively TRBD1 (5 bases). CDR1 and CDR2 from the germline V gene are GTSNPN and SVGIG (reference sequence). This CDR3 comprises 19 residues. V was cut by 4 bases and J by 0 bases, with 28 bases left in between. DNA for the CDR3: TGTGCCTGGAAAGGACACACCACACTCCCGGGTAAGAGCTCCTACGAGCAGTACTTC. This sequence encodes CAWKGHTTLPGKSSYEQYF.

The CDR3 here is CASSSFSYEQYF. DNA of the CDR3: TGTGCCAGCAGCTCCTTCTCCTACGAGCAGTACTTC. V gene TRBV14 combines with J gene TRBJ2-7; D is unresolved. The germline V and J ends were trimmed by 5 bases and 0 bases, with 5 bases remaining between them. CDR3 length: 12 amino acids. CDR1 and CDR2 (germline): SGHDN, FVKESK.

This sequence joins TRBV6-5 and TRBJ1-2; D is unclear. From germline, CDR1 is MNHEY and CDR2 SVGAGI. The V gene lost 6 bases and the J gene lost 5 bases, with 13 bases spanning the gap. The CDR3 runs 13 residues. CDR3 loop: CASSLGRPYGYTF. The DNA for the CDR3 is TGTGCCAGCAGCCTCGGGAGACCGTATGGCTACACCTTC.

The chain carries TRBV5-1 and TRBJ2-1, with TRBD2 identical over 7 bases. V was pared by 5 bases and J by 2 bases, with 4 bases of the junction left unmatched. Germline V gives CDR1 SGHRS, CDR2 YFSETQ. This CDR3 has 14 amino acids. The CDR3 sequence: CASRGLGPYNEQFF. CDR3 bases: TGCGCCAGCAGAGGACTAGGCCCCTACAATGAGCAGTTCTTC.

This sequence joins TRBV5-1 and TRBJ1-2; D perhaps matches TRBD1 (5 bases). The CDR3 loop spans 13 amino acids. The ends were cut back, 4 bases at V and 8 bases at J, with 15 bases in the middle. Looked up from germline, CDR1 is SGHRS and CDR2 is YFSETQ. CDR3 sequence reads: CASSVMLTAGYTF. The CDR3 region has the DNA TGCGCCAGCAGCGTCATGCTGACAGCCGGCTACACCTTC.

The chain couples TRBV19 to TRBJ1-1, with TRBD1 as a possible D gene (6 bases). The length of the CDR3 is 11 residues. The V gene's germline CDR1 is LNHDA and CDR2 SQIVND (reference sequence). V shed 5 bases and J shed 11 bases, with 12 bases lying between them. As DNA, the CDR3 is TGTGCCAGTAGTGGGGGACACTGGGCTTTCTTT. This gives the protein CASSGGHWAFF.

CDR3 in amino acids: CASSVASGGGAGNEQFF. In DNA, the CDR3 is TGTGCCAGCAGCGTAGCGTCCGGCGGGGGGGCGGGCAATGAGCAGTTCTTC. V gene TRBV9 combines with J gene TRBJ2-1, with 9 bases identical to TRBD2. This CDR3 has 17 amino acids. J was trimmed by 6 bases and V by 0 bases; bases with no gene match: 10. Per the germline V gene, CDR1 is SGDLS and CDR2 is YYNGEE.

The chain carries TRBV15 and TRBJ2-1, with D possibly being TRBD2 (6 bases). The germline gives CDR1 LNHNV, CDR2 YYDKDF (reference sequence). This CDR3 has 16 amino acids. Trimming cost V 0 bases and J 5 bases, with 14 bases left between them. CDR3 in amino acids: CATSRERGGVHNEQFF. As DNA, the CDR3 is TGTGCCACCAGCAGAGAACGGGGAGGAGTCCACAATGAGCAGTTCTTC.

The gene calls are TRBV4-1 and TRBJ1-2; a weak D match, TRBD1 (6 bases). The germline CDR1 and CDR2 sequences are MGHRA and YSYEKL. The CDR3 spans 13 residues. V was pared by 4 bases and J by 8 bases, with 14 bases between. The CDR3 nucleotides read TGCGCCAGCAGCCGCGACAGGCTTGGCGGCTACACCTTC. Its protein product is CASSRDRLGGYTF.